The clone carrying this T cell receptor beta chain is a singleton in its sample. Libraries were prepared by immunoSEQ multiplex PCR; TCRdb keeps only in-frame clonotypes and omits some of them. The sample carries about 20,000 clones, about 89% recorded once. The data are from a study of T cells in tumors and immune-related adverse events. CDR3 size: 16 residues. The germline V and J ends were trimmed by 1 base and 2 bases, with 9 bases remaining between them. CDR1 and CDR2 from the germline V gene are SGHDN and FVKESK. This material consisted of lymph node tissue, taken from a patient treated with anti-PD-1 therapy. The clonotype originates from a female donor with metastatic renal cell carcinoma. V gene TRBV14 combines with J gene TRBJ1-6; maybe TRBD1 (5 bases). The CDR3 spells CASSQGSGPYNSPLHF. The CDR3, as DNA: TGTGCCAGCAGCCAAGGGTCAGGGCCCTATAATTCACCCCTCCACTTT.